Listed below are T cell receptor beta chains from one sample, sequenced in a study of cytomegalovirus exposure and HLA in healthy donors. The table came from immunoSEQ multiplex PCR; TCRdb's copy has only in-frame clones and leaves some out. The repertoire has some 170,000 clones, approximately 80% of them found once; the top ten carry approximately 9.8%. Sequencing was carried out using PBMCs. These receptors were collected from a young man in good health and CMV-seropositive. Each CDR3 is given with its conserved first and last residue. D genes are given only for firm matches. Clone size is stated in some rows and not others, as once, few, many or a class when expanded.

>NA|TRBD1|TRBV5-4|TRBJ2-7
TGTGCCAGCAGCTTGAGTCCCTTATACGGGACAGGGGCGCAAGAGCAGTACTTC
CASSLSPLYGTGAQEQYF
>NA|NA|TRBV6-1|TRBJ2-7
TGTGCCAGCAGCCCCGGGTTTTACGAGCAGTACTTC
CASSPGFYEQYF
>few|NA|TRBV2|TRBJ2-1
TGTGCCACCGGACTGGACGCCTACAATGAGCAGTTCTTC
CATGLDAYNEQFF
>NA|TRBD1|TRBV13|TRBJ1-1
TGTGCCAGCTCGGGCAGGGGACAGGGGGCGTCAAACACTGAAGCTTTCTTT
CASSGRGQGASNTEAFF
>once|NA|TRBV30|TRBJ2-7
TGTGCCTGGAGTCCTATAGCCTACGAGCAGTACTTC
CAWSPIAYEQYF
>NA|TRBD2|TRBV30|TRBJ2-7
TGTGCCTGGAGGGGGGCCGGGACTAGCGGAACCTACGAGCAGTACTTC
CAWRGAGTSGTYEQYF
>NA|NA|TRBV9|TRBJ2-7
TGTGCCAGCAGCGTAGAAGGAGAAAACGAGCAGTACTTT
CASSVEGENEQYF
>NA|NA|TRBV10-1|TRBJ2-1
TGCGCCAGCAGTTTTGTTAACTACTGGGATGAGCAGTTCTTC
CASSFVNYWDEQFF
>NA|TRBD1|TRBV5-1|TRBJ2-7
TGCGCCAGCAGCTGGCCCGGGACAGGGGGCTACGAGCAGTACTTC
CASSWPGTGGYEQYF
>NA|TRBD1|TRBV4-1|TRBJ1-5
TGCGCCAGCAGCCAACTAGGGACAGGCACGCCCCAGCATTTT
CASSQLGTGTPQHF
>NA|NA|TRBV2|TRBJ2-6
TGTGCCAGCAGTGCGCTTCAGGGGGACTTTCCTTCTGGGGCCAACGTCCTGACTTTC
CASSALQGDFPSGANVLTF
>few|NA|TRBV28|TRBJ1-1
TGTGCCAGCAGTTACCCGCCCCCTCGGTTTGGAGCTTTCTTT
CASSYPPPRFGAFF
>once|TRBD2|TRBV4-1|TRBJ2-3
TGCGCCAGCAGCCAAGCGCTAGCGGGAGGCACAGATACGCAGTATTTT
CASSQALAGGTDTQYF
>few|NA|TRBV28|TRBJ2-5
TGTGCCAGCAGTTTGGAGGGGGGGCTGTCAGAGACCCAGTACTTC
CASSLEGGLSETQYF
>NA|TRBD1|TRBV30|TRBJ1-2
TGTGCCTGGAGCGGACAGGTTCCTAACTATGGCTACACCTTC
CAWSGQVPNYGYTF
>NA|TRBD2|TRBV6-5|TRBJ2-5
TGTGCCAGCAGTTACGGGCGGCGGGAGGGGGAGACCCAGTACTTC
CASSYGRREGETQYF
>NA|NA|TRBV18|TRBJ1-5
TGTGCCAGCTCACCTTTCAGGTTCGGTCAGCCCCAGCATTTT
CASSPFRFGQPQHF
>NA|NA|TRBV6-5|TRBJ1-1
TGTGCCAGCAGTTCTCCAGGGGCGGTGTACACTGAAGCTTTCTTT
CASSSPGAVYTEAFF
>NA|TRBD1|TRBV10-3|TRBJ1-2
TGTGCCATCAGTGGGGACAGGGTGAACTATGGCTACACCTTC
CAISGDRVNYGYTF
>once|NA|TRBV4-3|TRBJ2-2
TGCGCCAGCAGCCAAGTACAGGGCGGGGAGCTGTTTTTT
CASSQVQGGELFF
>NA|NA|TRBV9|TRBJ1-1
TGTGCCAGCAGCGTAGTAGGGGGGAACACTGAAGCTTTCTTT
CASSVVGGNTEAFF
>NA|NA|TRBV5-4|TRBJ2-3
TGTGCCAGCAGCTTTATGGCCGACACAGATACGCAGTATTTT
CASSFMADTDTQYF
>NA|NA|TRBV7-8|TRBJ2-1
TGTGCCAGCAGCTTATTCAGCCAGCCCGACAGGGAGCAGTTCTTC
CASSLFSQPDREQFF
>NA|TRBD1|TRBV7-9|TRBJ2-5
TGTGCCAGCAGCCCTAGGACAGGGGGAGAGACCCAGTACTTC
CASSPRTGGETQYF
>NA|NA|TRBV5-8|TRBJ1-2
TGTGCCAGCAGTTTTGACAGGATCTATGGCTACACCTTC
CASSFDRIYGYTF
>NA|NA|TRBV5-1|TRBJ2-7
TGCGCCAGCAGCTTAAACCCAGGGACCTACGAGCAGTACTTC
CASSLNPGTYEQYF
>NA|NA|TRBV4-2|TRBJ2-2
TGTGCCAGCAGCCCGAAGCTTACTCCCGATTTGGAAGGGGGGGTTTCGAACACCGGGGAGCTGTTTTTT
CASSPKLTPDLEGGVSNTGELFF
>NA|NA|TRBV7-9|TRBJ2-3
TGTGCCAGCAGCGACGTAATAGCGGCTAGCACAGATACGCAGTATTTT
CASSDVIAASTDTQYF
>NA|NA|TRBV19|TRBJ2-1
TGTGCCACCACTAGTGGGGGCCGCTCCTACAATGAGCAGTTCTTC
CATTSGGRSYNEQFF
>NA|TRBD1|TRBV5-1|TRBJ2-1
TGCGCCAGCAGCTTGCAGGCGGGACAGGGTACCTTTCTAGAGCAGTTCTTC
CASSLQAGQGTFLEQFF
>NA|TRBD2|TRBV5-4|TRBJ2-3
TGTGCCAGCAGCTGGAGAGGACTAGTGGGGGGAGGGCGAGCAGATACGCAGTATTTT
CASSWRGLVGGGRADTQYF
>NA|NA|TRBV27|TRBJ2-2
TGTGCCAGCAGCAGGGGAATCACCGGGGAGCTGTTTTTT
CASSRGITGELFF
>many|TRBD2|TRBV4-2|TRBJ2-7
TGTGCCAGCAGCCAGGAAGCGGGAGGGCCGTCCTACGAGCAGTACTTC
CASSQEAGGPSYEQYF
>NA|TRBD1|TRBV2|TRBJ2-7
TGTGCCAGCAGGGCCGGACAGGAGGTTTCCTACGAGCAGTACTTC
CASRAGQEVSYEQYF
>NA|NA|TRBV28|TRBJ2-3
TGTGCCAGCAGTCCCGGGGATACGCAGTATTTT
CASSPGDTQYF
>NA|NA|TRBV27|TRBJ1-1
TGTGCCAGCAGTTTATCCTACCGGAACACTGAAGCTTTCTTT
CASSLSYRNTEAFF
>NA|NA|TRBV2|TRBJ1-1
TGTGCCAGCAGTGGCGGCTTGAACACTGAAGCTTTCTTT
CASSGGLNTEAFF
>NA|TRBD1|TRBV11-3|TRBJ1-1
TGTGCCAGCAGCTTCGGGACAGGGGGCGGCACTGAAGCTTTCTTT
CASSFGTGGGTEAFF
>once|TRBD2|TRBV7-6|TRBJ2-1
TGTGCCAGCAGCCTCGGGGGTAGCGGGAGATTCGGCAATGAGCAGTTCTTC
CASSLGGSGRFGNEQFF
>NA|TRBD2|TRBV28|TRBJ2-3
TGTGCCAGCAGTTCTAGCGGGAGGCGGACAGATACGCAGTATTTT
CASSSSGRRTDTQYF
>NA|TRBD2|TRBV5-4|TRBJ2-5
TGTGCCAGCAGATCCGGGACTAGCGGGAGGGAGACCCAGTACTTC
CASRSGTSGRETQYF
>NA|NA|TRBV7-9|TRBJ2-2
TGTGCCAGCAGCTTGGGGGGGCAGAACACCGGGGAGCTGTTTTTT
CASSLGGQNTGELFF
>NA|NA|TRBV4-2|TRBJ2-7
TGTGCCAGCAGCCCGTCATGGAAGGGGAATACCTACGAGCAGTACTTC
CASSPSWKGNTYEQYF
>NA|NA|TRBV19|TRBJ1-3
TGTGCCAGTAGTTCCCCTGGCCGGGTCTCTGGAAACACCATATATTTT
CASSSPGRVSGNTIYF
>NA|TRBD1|TRBV2|TRBJ1-1
TGTGCCAGCAGTCCGGGACAGCTCACTGAAGCTTTCTTT
CASSPGQLTEAFF
>NA|TRBD2|TRBV19|TRBJ2-5
TGTGCCACTACCCCTCCCCCCGGGACTAGCGGGTCAGAGACCCAGTACTTC
CATTPPPGTSGSETQYF
>NA|NA|TRBV27|TRBJ2-7
TGTGCCAGCAGCCCGTGGGGGCCCTACGAGCAGTACTTC
CASSPWGPYEQYF
>NA|NA|TRBV13|TRBJ2-7
TGTGCCAGCAGCTTAGGCGGGACTAGTGGGGGCCCCAGGGGGGAGCAGTACTTC
CASSLGGTSGGPRGEQYF
>NA|TRBD1|TRBV19|TRBJ2-1
TGTGCCAGTAGTGAAACCGGGACAGGTGGTTACAATGAGCAGTTCTTC
CASSETGTGGYNEQFF
>once|NA|TRBV5-1|TRBJ2-3
TGCGCCAGCAGCTTAAGGGAGACGGTCCTTACAGATACGCAGTATTTT
CASSLRETVLTDTQYF
>NA|NA|TRBV6-5|TRBJ2-7
TGTGCCAGCAGACAGACGGAATCCTACGAGCAGTACTTC
CASRQTESYEQYF
>NA|NA|TRBV19|TRBJ1-1
TGTGCCAGTAGTCAGGACAGAGTGAACACTGAAGCTTTCTTT
CASSQDRVNTEAFF
>once|NA|TRBV18|TRBJ1-2
TGTGCCAGCTCACCGCCCCGACAGGATTCCTTCTATGGCTACACCTTC
CASSPPRQDSFYGYTF
>NA|NA|TRBV30|TRBJ2-7
TGTGCCTGGAATTTCAGGGGCAAGTACGAGCAGTACTTC
CAWNFRGKYEQYF
>NA|TRBD1|TRBV15|TRBJ1-6
TGTGCCACCAGCAGAGGGACAGGGGGCGGTTCACCCCTCCACTTT
CATSRGTGGGSPLHF
>NA|TRBD1|TRBV19|TRBJ2-1
TGTGCCAGTAGTGTGGGGACAGGAGGAAATGGGAATGAGCAGTTCTTC
CASSVGTGGNGNEQFF
>NA|NA|TRBV10-3|TRBJ2-3
TGTGCCATCTCCGGGGGAAGCACAGATACGCAGTATTTT
CAISGGSTDTQYF
>NA|TRBD1|TRBV2|TRBJ2-2
TGTGCCAGGGAGACAGGGTCGGGCACCGGGGAGCTGTTTTTT
CARETGSGTGELFF
>few|TRBD1|TRBV6-4|TRBJ2-2
TGTGCCAGCGCAGGGACAGGGACCGGGGAGCTGTTTTTT
CASAGTGTGELFF